Below are 21 T cell receptor beta chains sequenced from a single sample in a study. TCRdb processed the RT-PCR reads anew with MiXCR; each CDR3 protein has one entry. The sample holds approximately 720,000 distinct CDR3 sequences; over 12% are singletons and the top ten take 3.6%. Sequencing was carried out using memory CD4+ T cells from blood. The receptors here all came from a female donor in good health, serving as a healthy control.

In its sample, this clonotype was seen many times. This rearrangement joins TRBV6-2 or TRBV6-3 to TRBJ2-4, with D possibly called TRBD1 or TRBD2 (5 bases each). Trimming shortened V by 2 bases and J by 0 bases, and 17 bases separated the two germline ends. The CDR3 is 18 amino acids. Germline V gene data show CDR1 as MNHEY and CDR2 as SVGEGT. For the CDR3, the DNA is TGTGCCAGCAGTTACACCGGACCGGGACGCATAGCCAAAAACATTCAGTACTTC. Translating it yields CASSYTGPGRIAKNIQYF.

This clonotype has a count of ten or more. The CDR3 bases are TGTGCCAGCAGCCACGGAGGCCGAGTCTACACCTTC. It yields the protein CASSHGGRVYTF. The J gene is TRBJ1-2, the V gene TRBV3-1; no definite D call. CDR3 length equals 12 residues. Germline-derived CDR1 and CDR2 are LGHDT and YNNKEL (reference sequence). The V gene lost 3 bases and the J gene lost 10 bases, with 12 bases spanning the gap.

This clonotype was detected only a few times. The chain uses TRBV5-1 and TRBJ1-4; maybe TRBD1 (5 bases). This CDR3 comprises 15 residues. Germline CDR1 SGHRS, CDR2 YFSETQ. The ends were cut back, 0 bases at V and 6 bases at J, with 12 bases in the middle. CDR3 sequence (DNA): TGCGCCAGCAGCTTGGAAACAGGTTCGGATGAAAAACTGTTTTTT. Its protein is CASSLETGSDEKLFF. The variable domain in full, completed from reference TRBV5-1 and TRBJ1-4, reads KAGVTQTPRYLIKTRGQQVTLSCSPISGHRSVSWYQQTPGQGLQFLFEYFSETQRNKGNFPGRFSGRQFSNSRSEMNVSTLELGDSALYLCASSLETGSDEKLFFGSGTQLSVL.

This clonotype was counted a single time. This sequence joins TRBV21-1 and TRBJ2-1. TRBV21-1 is a pseudogene locus. This CDR3 is 18 amino acids long. This chain's CDR3 is CASTTAQVNHSSYNEQFF. The CDR3 coding sequence is TGTGCCAGCACCACAGCGCAAGTTAACCATAGCTCCTACAATGAGCAGTTCTTC.

The rearrangement uses TRBV20-1 and TRBJ2-7; D ambiguous. The V gene's germline CDR1 is DFQATT and CDR2 SNEGSKA (reference sequence). Deletions cut 8 bases from V and 2 bases from J, with 13 bases between. CDR3 size: 12 residues. The CDR3: CSSGGGTYEQYF. CDR3 sequence (DNA): TGCAGTTCAGGTGGTGGGACCTACGAGCAGTACTTC.

The chain carries TRBV20-1 and TRBJ1-2, with a tentative D call TRBD1 (5 bases). Trimming took 6 bases from V and 5 from J, leaving 16 bases between them. The V gene's germline CDR1 is DFQATT and CDR2 SNEGSKA (reference sequence). The CDR3 loop spans 13 amino acids. CDR3: CSAEPTGRYGYTF. The CDR3 region has the DNA TGCAGTGCCGAGCCAACGGGGCGGTATGGCTACACCTTC.

This chain uses TRBV29-1 with TRBJ2-3; D not certain. V was cut by 5 bases and J by 6 bases, with 12 bases left in between. The CDR3 extends over 12 amino acids. The germline gives CDR1 SQVTM, CDR2 ANQGSEA. The CDR3 is CSVFPVGDTQYF. Written as DNA, the CDR3 is TGCAGCGTTTTCCCGGTAGGGGATACGCAGTATTTT.

This clonotype was seen a few times. This rearrangement joins TRBV27 to TRBJ1-5, with a possible D match to TRBD1 (6 bases). Trimming cost V 2 bases and J 9 bases, with 11 bases left between them. CDR3 length: 13 amino acids. Germline CDR1 is MNHEY and CDR2 is SMNVEV (reference sequence). CDR3 region: CASSLTGPLPQHF. The CDR3 DNA follows: TGTGCCAGCAGTTTAACAGGGCCTCTGCCCCAGCATTTT.

This clonotype was seen a handful of times. V usage is TRBV18 and J usage is TRBJ2-3; 13 bases agree with TRBD2. CDR1 is KGHSH and CDR2 is LQKENI in the germline V gene. This CDR3 is built from 18 residues. V lost 6 bases to trimming and J lost 0 bases; unmatched junction nucleotides: 9. CDR3 nucleotide sequence: TGTGCCAGCTCGCCAACACCGGGACTAGCGGGGAGCACAGATACGCAGTATTTT. Translated: CASSPTPGLAGSTDTQYF.

This clonotype was counted between two and nine times. This chain connects TRBV28 to TRBJ1-5; maybe TRBD1 (5 bases). CDR1 is MDHEN, CDR2 SYDVKM, per germline. This CDR3 spans 15 amino acids. V was shortened by 5 bases and J by 7 bases, with 18 bases between the two germline ends. The CDR3 protein is CASSPTGGDLQPQHF. CDR3 nucleotide sequence: TGTGCCAGCAGTCCAACAGGAGGGGATCTACAGCCCCAGCATTTT.

CDR3 residues: CASRRKGDWTQYF. CDR3 coding DNA: TGTGCCAGCAGGCGAAAGGGTGATTGGACCCAGTACTTC. The rearrangement links TRBV12-3 or TRBV12-4 to TRBJ2-5; D call uncertain. The CDR3 spans 13 residues. Trimming cost V 6 bases and J 7 bases, with 15 bases left between them.

This clonotype was found many times. The chain recombines TRBV6-6 with TRBJ1-2; D call uncertain. The CDR3 length is 14 residues. Germline V CDR1 and CDR2: MNHNY, SVGAGI (reference sequence). V lost 3 bases and J lost 4, with 12 bases in between. The CDR3 reads CASSYLGSLYGYTF. CDR3 coding DNA: TGTGCCAGCAGTTATCTGGGTAGTCTCTATGGCTACACCTTC.

The genes are TRBV6-2 or TRBV6-3 and TRBJ1-4; no definite D call. The CDR3 is 16 residues long. V lost 4 bases and J lost 0, with 12 bases in between. Looked up from germline, CDR1 is MNHEY and CDR2 is SVGEGT. CDR3 in DNA: TGTGCCAGCAGTTGGGATCTGAGTGCAACTAATGAAAAACTGTTTTTT. Protein product: CASSWDLSATNEKLFF.

This clonotype showed up just a few times. The V call is TRBV4-3, the J call TRBJ2-1; D uncertain. CDR3 length equals 13 residues. Germline loops: CDR1 LGHNA, CDR2 YSLEER. Trimming shortened V by 0 bases and J by 9 bases, and 9 bases separated the two germline ends. Here the CDR3 reads CASSQDEVGEQFF. CDR3 DNA sequence: TGCGCCAGCAGCCAAGATGAAGTAGGTGAGCAGTTCTTC.

This chain joins TRBV10-3 and TRBJ1-2, with D hard to call. Trimming stripped 6 bases from V and 6 bases from J, with 17 bases between. This CDR3 is built from 14 residues. Germline loops: CDR1 ENHRY, CDR2 SYGVKD. The CDR3 DNA reads TGTGCCATCAGAGATTCCGCGAATCGACATGGCTACACCTTC. Translation gives CAIRDSANRHGYTF.

This clonotype was picked up a small number of times. The gene calls are TRBV5-1 and TRBJ2-3; D unclear. CDR1 SGHRS and CDR2 YFSETQ come from the germline V gene. V was clipped by 5 bases and J by 2 bases, with 9 bases between them. The CDR3 covers 13 residues. The CDR3 region is CASRHRFTDTQYF. The CDR3 DNA is TGCGCCAGCAGGCACAGATTCACAGATACGCAGTATTTT.

This clonotype has a count of ten or more. The V gene is TRBV7-2, the J gene TRBJ2-5; no reliable D call. The length of the CDR3 is 12 residues. The V and J ends lost 6 bases and 2 bases respectively, with 7 bases between them. Germline loops: CDR1 SGHTA, CDR2 FQGNSA. For the CDR3, the DNA is TGTGCCAGCAGGCCGCCTCAAGAGACCCAGTACTTC. Protein product: CASRPPQETQYF.

This clonotype was counted at least ten times. V is TRBV6-2 or TRBV6-3 and J is TRBJ2-2; 16 nucleotides agree with TRBD2. The CDR3 spans 19 residues. With 6 bases clipped from V and 4 bases from J, the junction kept 11 bases outside the gene matches. CDR1 and CDR2 from the germline V gene are MNHEY and SVGEGT. CDR3 nucleotides: TGTGCCAGCAGAAGTTTGGGACTAGCGGGAGGGCCTCGCACCGGGGAGCTGTTTTTT. As protein: CASRSLGLAGGPRTGELFF.

This chain connects TRBV6-5 to TRBJ2-1; TRBD2 agrees at 7 bases. Germline-derived CDR1 and CDR2 are MNHEY and SVGAGI. The junction had 7 bases not matched to a gene; V was cut back by 0 bases and J by 11 bases. The CDR3 is 14 amino acids. This CDR3 is CASSYSGEGRKQFF. DNA of the CDR3: TGTGCCAGCAGTTACTCGGGGGAGGGACGAAAGCAGTTCTTC.

This clonotype was recorded a few times. The gene calls are TRBV5-1 and TRBJ1-2, with a possible D match to TRBD1 (5 bases). The germline V gene encodes CDR1 SGHRS and CDR2 YFSETQ. Trimming cost V 4 bases and J 2 bases, with 15 bases left between them. The CDR3 contains 15 residues. CDR3 sequence: CASSLDGAGNYGYTF. DNA for the CDR3: TGCGCCAGCAGCCTGGACGGGGCGGGGAACTATGGCTACACCTTC.

The CDR3 is CASSHAGGATYGYTF. DNA for the CDR3: TGTGCCAGCAGCCACGCCGGTGGGGCGACCTATGGCTACACCTTC. This chain joins TRBV3-1 and TRBJ1-2, with D possibly being TRBD1 (5 bases). Germline V CDR1 and CDR2: LGHDT, YNNKEL (reference sequence). This CDR3 has 15 amino acids. With 3 bases removed from V and 4 bases from J, the gap between germline ends came to 15 bases.